These T cell receptor beta chains were read from a single sample in a study of OX40 agonist ivuxolimab in advanced cancers. Using immunoSEQ multiplex PCR, the repertoire was profiled, and TCRdb retains in-frame clones only, with some absent. The sample holds roughly 76,000 clones, approximately 90% seen once. The source was CD4+ or CD8+ T cells sorted from blood, collected in a trial of the OX40 agonist ivuxolimab. These receptors all stem from an adult with an advanced solid tumor such as melanoma, head and neck, liver or kidney cancer. Each CDR3 is given with its conserved first and last residue. A D gene is named only where the DNA matches it firmly. Some rows have no size entry. The others give once, few or many, or a class for an expanded clone.

-,TRBD2,TRBV4-1,TRBJ2-1,TGCGCCAGCAGCCAAGAAGGACTAGCGGGGGTTCAGCAGTTCTTC,CASSQEGLAGVQQFF
-,-,TRBV19,TRBJ1-5,TGTGCCAGTTCCGGGACACATTATAGCAATCAGCCCCAGCATTTT,CASSGTHYSNQPQHF
-,-,TRBV5-1,TRBJ1-1,TGCGCCAGCAACGACCATGGGGGCAACGCGGAAGCTTTCTTT,CASNDHGGNAEAFF
-,TRBD1,TRBV27,TRBJ1-2,TGTGCCAGCAGTTTATCCGCAGGGGGCTATGGCTACACCTTC,CASSLSAGGYGYTF
few,TRBD2,TRBV6-4,TRBJ2-1,TGTGCCAGCAGCCGGACTAGCGGGGACTACAATGAGCAGTTCTTC,CASSRTSGDYNEQFF
-,-,TRBV7-9,TRBJ1-1,TGTGCCAGCAGCCTAATGAACACTGAAGCTTTCTTT,CASSLMNTEAFF
-,-,TRBV5-6,TRBJ2-3,TGTGCCAGCAGCTTGTGGGGTTACGACCCAGATACGCAGTATTTT,CASSLWGYDPDTQYF
-,-,TRBV11-2,TRBJ2-3,TGTGCCAGCAGCTTAGGAGCCGATACGCAGTATTTT,CASSLGADTQYF
-,-,TRBV4-1,TRBJ1-5,TGCGCCAGCAGCCAAGAGGACCCCCTAAGCAATCAGCCCCAGCATTTT,CASSQEDPLSNQPQHF
-,TRBD2,TRBV6-1,TRBJ2-1,TGTGCCGCCCGACTAGCGGGGGTCAATGAGCAGTTCTTC,CAARLAGVNEQFF
-,-,TRBV27,TRBJ2-3,TGTGCCAGCAGTTCATACCACGGGGCAGATACGCAGTATTTT,CASSSYHGADTQYF
-,-,TRBV11-2,TRBJ2-2,TGTGCCAGCAGCGAGTATACCGGGGAGCTGTTTTTT,CASSEYTGELFF
-,TRBD1,TRBV5-6,TRBJ1-6,TGTGCCAGCAGCTTGGCCAGGGGGTGGAATTCACCCCTCCACTTT,CASSLARGWNSPLHF
-,TRBD1,TRBV2,TRBJ2-5,TGTGCCAAGACAGGGATCGAGGAGACCCAGTACTTC,CAKTGIEETQYF
-,-,TRBV27,TRBJ1-5,TGTGCCAGCAGTTTATCCCGGGGGTACAACCCCCAGCATTTT,CASSLSRGYNPQHF
-,TRBD1,TRBV5-6,TRBJ1-6,TGTGCCAGCAGCTCCCTTATGGACAGGCGCCGTAATTCACCCCTCCACTTT,CASSSLMDRRRNSPLHF
-,-,TRBV15,TRBJ1-3,TGTGCCACCAGCAGAGACCACCTCGGGACCTCTGGAAACACCATATATTTT,CATSRDHLGTSGNTIYF
-,TRBD1,TRBV4-2,TRBJ1-1,TGTGCCAGCAGCCCCGACCCCCCAGGGGGAGGCACTGAAGCTTTCTTT,CASSPDPPGGGTEAFF
-,-,TRBV7-2,TRBJ2-6,TGTGCCAGCAGGGTAACTGGGGCCAACGTCCTGACTTTC,CASRVTGANVLTF
-,-,TRBV29-1,TRBJ2-7,TGCAGCGTTGGGGTAGGCGAGCAGTACTTC,CSVGVGEQYF
-,TRBD2,TRBV19,TRBJ2-3,TGTGCCAGTAGTATGACACTAGCGGGGCCGTGGGATACGCAGTATTTT,CASSMTLAGPWDTQYF
-,-,TRBV9,TRBJ2-1,TGTGCCAGCAGCCCCCACAATGAGCAGTTCTTC,CASSPHNEQFF
-,TRBD2,TRBV30,TRBJ2-5,TGTGCCTGGAGTCTCTGGACTAGCGGGGCCTCTCAGTACTTC,CAWSLWTSGASQYF
-,TRBD2,TRBV7-8,TRBJ2-5,TGTGCCAGCAGCTTAACGCCTAGCGGGGATGAGACCCAGTACTTC,CASSLTPSGDETQYF
-,-,TRBV7-6,TRBJ2-1,TGTGCCAGCAGCTTAGCGGCAGGGGGGACATTTACGAATGAGCAGTTCTTC,CASSLAAGGTFTNEQFF
-,-,TRBV19,TRBJ1-1,TGTGCCAGTAGTCCACGGACAGAAATGGGTGAAGCTTTCTTT,CASSPRTEMGEAFF
-,-,TRBV5-4,TRBJ2-1,TGTGCCAGCAGCTTGGTATGGGACTCCTACAATGAGCAGTTCTTC,CASSLVWDSYNEQFF
-,TRBD1,TRBV4-1,TRBJ1-6,TGCGCCAGCAGTCCGACAGGGGGCATGAATAATTCACCCCTCCACTTT,CASSPTGGMNNSPLHF
-,-,TRBV7-9,TRBJ2-5,TGTGCCAGCAGCTTACAACAGGGAGAAGAGACCCAGTACTTC,CASSLQQGEETQYF
-,TRBD2,TRBV7-4,TRBJ2-3,TGTGCCAGCAGCTTATTTTCCCGAGGGAGCGGGGCGCACACAGATACGCAGTATTTT,CASSLFSRGSGAHTDTQYF
-,-,TRBV6-1,TRBJ2-7,TGTGTCCTGTCCCCGGGGGGCGGGTCCTACGAGCAGTACTTC,CVLSPGGGSYEQYF
once,-,TRBV4-1,TRBJ1-4,TGCGCCAGCAGCCAGCGGCAGGTCGGGGAAAAACTGTTTTTT,CASSQRQVGEKLFF
-,TRBD2,TRBV7-6,TRBJ2-1,TGTGCCAGCAGCTCCCCCCTAGCGGGGGTTTCCAATGAGCAGTTCTTC,CASSSPLAGVSNEQFF
once,-,TRBV13,TRBJ2-5,TGTGCCAGCAGCTTAGGGGACTCCGAGACCCAGTACTTC,CASSLGDSETQYF
-,TRBD2,TRBV7-6,TRBJ2-1,TGTGCCAGCAGCCCCCTAGCGGGGAACTACAATGAGCAGTTCTTC,CASSPLAGNYNEQFF
-,-,TRBV7-2,TRBJ2-1,TGTGCCAGCAGCATATATATAGCGGACCTGTACAATGAGCAGTTCTTC,CASSIYIADLYNEQFF
-,-,TRBV19,TRBJ1-1,TGTGCCAGTAGTACTCGGAGGGAGGTGACCACTGAAGCTTTCTTT,CASSTRREVTTEAFF
-,-,TRBV5-1,TRBJ2-7,TGCGCCAGCAATCAGTGGGGGCGTTCCTACGAGCAGTACTTC,CASNQWGRSYEQYF
-,TRBD2,TRBV9,TRBJ2-5,TGTGCCAGCAGCCCCCGTGGGGTAGCGGGGTCGCAAGAGACCCAGTACTTC,CASSPRGVAGSQETQYF
-,-,TRBV4-1,TRBJ1-5,TGCGCCAGCAGCCAAGAGCCCGGGACCGAAAAGCCCCAGCATTTT,CASSQEPGTEKPQHF
-,-,TRBV9,TRBJ1-1,TGTGCCAGCAGCGTAGTGGGGGTGAGCACTGAAGCTTTCTTT,CASSVVGVSTEAFF
-,-,TRBV18,TRBJ1-1,TGTGCCAGCTCACCTCCGGACGGCACTGAAGCTTTCTTT,CASSPPDGTEAFF
-,-,TRBV4-3,TRBJ2-3,TGCGCCAGCAGCCAAGGCGGCGGTATCGCCACAGATACGCAGTATTTT,CASSQGGGIATDTQYF
-,-,TRBV5-1,TRBJ2-7,TGCGCCAGTACGAAAGGCTACGAGCAGTACTTC,CASTKGYEQYF
-,-,TRBV19,TRBJ2-3,TGTGCCAGTAGTACGCTGCAGGGGTCTAGCACAGATACGCAGTATTTT,CASSTLQGSSTDTQYF
-,-,TRBV21-1,TRBJ2-2,TGTGCCAGCAGCAAGGGACAGGGGGCCACCGGGGAGCTGTTTTTT,CASSKGQGATGELFF
-,TRBD1,TRBV19,TRBJ2-7,TGTGCCAGTAGTGCCGGACAGGGGGCCCCCTACGAGCAGTACTTC,CASSAGQGAPYEQYF
-,TRBD1,TRBV30,TRBJ1-5,TGTGCCTGGAGCGTCGGACAGGGATCCCAGCCCCAGCATTTT,CAWSVGQGSQPQHF
-,-,TRBV7-8,TRBJ1-2,TGTGCCAGCAGCTCCGACCAGGAAGCATCCTATGGCTACACCTTC,CASSSDQEASYGYTF
-,-,TRBV13,TRBJ1-1,TGTGCCAGCAGCTACTGGGGGCAGGATTTGAACACTGAAGCTTTCTTT,CASSYWGQDLNTEAFF
-,-,TRBV5-1,TRBJ2-3,TGCGCCAGCAGCTTGGGGGTGGGTAGCACAGATACGCAGTATTTT,CASSLGVGSTDTQYF
-,-,TRBV4-1,TRBJ1-2,TGCGCCAGCAGCCAAGCACAGGGCGAGCACTATGGCTACACCTTC,CASSQAQGEHYGYTF
-,-,TRBV27,TRBJ1-1,TGTGCCAGCAGTTTCGGGGGCGGGACTGAAGCTTTCTTT,CASSFGGGTEAFF
-,TRBD1,TRBV2,TRBJ2-7,TGTGCCGCGCGGGACAGGGGCCCCTACGAGCAGTACTTC,CAARDRGPYEQYF
-,-,TRBV19,TRBJ1-4,TGTGCCATGACAGTTAAAATTGAAAAACTGTTTTTT,CAMTVKIEKLFF